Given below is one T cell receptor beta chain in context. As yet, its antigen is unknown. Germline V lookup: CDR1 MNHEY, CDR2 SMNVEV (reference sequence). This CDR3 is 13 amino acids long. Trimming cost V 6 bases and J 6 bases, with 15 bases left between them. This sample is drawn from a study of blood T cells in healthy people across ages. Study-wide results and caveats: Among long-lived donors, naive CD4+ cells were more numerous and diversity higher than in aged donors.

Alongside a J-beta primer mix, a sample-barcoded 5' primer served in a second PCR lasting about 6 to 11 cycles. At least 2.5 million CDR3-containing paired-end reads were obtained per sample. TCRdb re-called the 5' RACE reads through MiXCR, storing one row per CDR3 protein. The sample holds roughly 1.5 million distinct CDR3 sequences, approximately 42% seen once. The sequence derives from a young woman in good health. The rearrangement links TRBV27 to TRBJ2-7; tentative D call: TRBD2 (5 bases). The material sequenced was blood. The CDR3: CASRGFSGLEQYF. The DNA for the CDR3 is TGTGCCAGCAGGGGATTCAGCGGCCTCGAGCAGTACTTC.